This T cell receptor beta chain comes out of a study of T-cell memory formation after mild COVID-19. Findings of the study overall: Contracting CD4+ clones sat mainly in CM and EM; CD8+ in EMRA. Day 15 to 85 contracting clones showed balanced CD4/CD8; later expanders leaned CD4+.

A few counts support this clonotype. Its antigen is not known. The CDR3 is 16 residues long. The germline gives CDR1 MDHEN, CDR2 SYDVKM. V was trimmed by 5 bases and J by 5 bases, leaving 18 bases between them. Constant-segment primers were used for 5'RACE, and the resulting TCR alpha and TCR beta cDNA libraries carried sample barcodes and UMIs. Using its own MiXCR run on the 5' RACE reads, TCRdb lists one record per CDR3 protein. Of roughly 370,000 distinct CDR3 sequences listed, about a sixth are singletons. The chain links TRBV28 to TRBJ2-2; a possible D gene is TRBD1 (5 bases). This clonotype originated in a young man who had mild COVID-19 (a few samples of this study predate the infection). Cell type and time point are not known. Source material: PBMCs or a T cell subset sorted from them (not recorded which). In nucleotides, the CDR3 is TGTGCCAGCAGTCCTTGGGGCAGGGATGGGACCGGGGAGCTGTTTTTT. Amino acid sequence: CASSPWGRDGTGELFF. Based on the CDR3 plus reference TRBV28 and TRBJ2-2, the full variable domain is DVKVTQSSRYLVKRTGEKVFLECVQDMDHENMFWYRQDPGLGLRLIYFSYDVKMKEKGDIPEGYSVSREKKERFSLILESASTNQTSMYLCASSPWGRDGTGELFFGEGSRLTVL.